This T cell receptor beta chain was documented in a study of cytomegalovirus exposure and HLA in healthy donors. Germline CDR1 reads MNHEY; CDR2 reads SMNVEV (reference sequence). V gave up 6 bases and J gave up 7 bases, with 18 bases separating them. This CDR3 comprises 14 residues. The PCR made use of 60 Vbeta and 13 Jbeta primers. The assay was immunoSEQ multiplex PCR, and TCRdb's table has in-frame clones only and misses some. The sample yields fewer than 350,000 clones, 80% to 90% seen once. The TCR sequence derives from a woman aged 18-29 years in good health and CMV-seronegative. Material: PBMCs. This chain uses TRBV27 with TRBJ1-1, with a possible D match to TRBD1 (6 bases). The CDR3 here is CASRPWGGGDEAFF. CDR3 DNA: TGTGCCAGCAGGCCGTGGGGAGGGGGAGATGAAGCTTTCTTT.